This entry is about one T cell receptor (beta chain). This entry comes from a study of response to subunit inactivated influenza vaccine. TCRdb re-called the RT-PCR reads through MiXCR, storing one row per CDR3 protein. Among about 540,000 distinct CDR3 sequences, around a quarter were seen once, and the ten largest hold about 2.8%. The CDR3 sequence is 15 residues long. Trimming cost V 0 bases and J 4 bases, with 10 bases left between them. The germline V gene has CDR1 SGHRS and CDR2 YFSETQ. These data were also filed under a second study, of T cells expressing NK-cell markers. Turning to that study: TCR beta cDNA was generated via 5'RACE template switching incorporating UMIs. Cells sorted as CD3+CD56+NKG2C+, CD3+CD56+NKG2C- and CD3+CD56-NKG2C+ T cells supplied the TCR beta repertoires. Alpha-beta TCR T cells were the sole sorting target in several experiments, owing to an anti-gamma-delta TCR antibody. Clones of NKG2C+ T cells that had expanded were of unclear HCMV specificity.

The chain carries TRBV5-1 and TRBJ2-2, with TRBD2 as a possible D gene (5 bases). This sequence originates from a man between 45 and 60 years old who received an inactivated influenza vaccine. This specimen was CD4+ T cells sorted from PBMCs, taken roughly 12 days after vaccination. This CDR3 is CASSLGGRSTGELFF. In DNA, the CDR3 is TGCGCCAGCAGCTTGGGAGGGCGGAGCACCGGGGAGCTGTTTTTT.